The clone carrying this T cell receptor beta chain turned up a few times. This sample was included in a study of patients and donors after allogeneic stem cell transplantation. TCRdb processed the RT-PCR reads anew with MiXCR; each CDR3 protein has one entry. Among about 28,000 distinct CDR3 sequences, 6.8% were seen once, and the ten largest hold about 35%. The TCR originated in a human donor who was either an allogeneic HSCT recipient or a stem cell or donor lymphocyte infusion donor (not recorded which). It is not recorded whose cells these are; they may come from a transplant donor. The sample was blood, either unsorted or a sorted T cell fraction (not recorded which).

As DNA, the CDR3 is TGTGCCAGCAGCTTAGGCTGGGGCGCAACTAATGAAAAACTGTTTTTT. It codes for CASSLGWGATNEKLFF. The rearrangement joins TRBV5-5 to TRBJ1-4; a weak D match, TRBD1 (5 bases). Per germline, CDR1 SGHKS and CDR2 YYEKEE (reference sequence). The germline V and J ends were trimmed by 2 bases and 0 bases, with 11 bases remaining between them. The CDR3 runs to 16 residues.